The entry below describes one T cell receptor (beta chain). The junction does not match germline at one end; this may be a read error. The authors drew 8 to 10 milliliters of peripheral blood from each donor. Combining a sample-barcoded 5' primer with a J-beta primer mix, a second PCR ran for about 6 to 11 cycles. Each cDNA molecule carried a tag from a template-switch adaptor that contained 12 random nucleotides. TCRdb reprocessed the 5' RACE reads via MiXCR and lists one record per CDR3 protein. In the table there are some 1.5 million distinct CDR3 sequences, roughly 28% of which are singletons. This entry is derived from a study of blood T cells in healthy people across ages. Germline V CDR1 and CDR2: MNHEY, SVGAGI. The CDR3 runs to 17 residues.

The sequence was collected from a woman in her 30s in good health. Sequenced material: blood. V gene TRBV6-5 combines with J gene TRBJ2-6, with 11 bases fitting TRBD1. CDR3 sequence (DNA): TGTGTCAGCAGTGAGGGACAGGGGGTATCAGGGGCCAACGTCCTGACTTTC. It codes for CVSSEGQGVSGANVLTF.